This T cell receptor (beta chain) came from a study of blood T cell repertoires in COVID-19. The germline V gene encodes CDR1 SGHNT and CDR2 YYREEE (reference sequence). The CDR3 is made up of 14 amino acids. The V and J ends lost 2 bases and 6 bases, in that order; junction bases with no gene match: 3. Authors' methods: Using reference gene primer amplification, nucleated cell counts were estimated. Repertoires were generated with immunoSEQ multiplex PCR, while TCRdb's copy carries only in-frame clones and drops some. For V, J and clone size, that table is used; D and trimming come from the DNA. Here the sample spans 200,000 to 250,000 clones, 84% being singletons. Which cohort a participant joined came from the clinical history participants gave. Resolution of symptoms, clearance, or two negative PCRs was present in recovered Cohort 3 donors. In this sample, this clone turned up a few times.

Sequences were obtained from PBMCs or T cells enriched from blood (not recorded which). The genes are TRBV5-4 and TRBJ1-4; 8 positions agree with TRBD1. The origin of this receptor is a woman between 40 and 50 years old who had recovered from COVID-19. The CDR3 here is CASSFDRGYEKLFF. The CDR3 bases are TGTGCCAGCAGCTTCGACAGGGGCTATGAAAAACTGTTTTTT. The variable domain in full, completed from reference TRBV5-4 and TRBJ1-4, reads ETGVTQSPTHLIKTRGQQVTLRCSSQSGHNTVSWYQQALGQGPQFIFQYYREEENGRGNFPPRFSGLQFPNYSSELNVNALELDDSALYLCASSFDRGYEKLFFGSGTQLSVL.